Below, 7 T cell receptor beta chains from the same sample are listed, as sequenced in a study of blood T cell repertoires in COVID-19. Sequencing used immunoSEQ multiplex PCR; TCRdb keeps in-frame clones, though not all of them. The sample has 250,000 to 300,000 clones; around 89% are singletons. The sample consisted of PBMCs or T cells enriched from blood (not recorded which). These receptors came from a woman aged 55-70 years in a cohort exposed to, infected with or recovered from COVID-19 (not recorded which).

A single count supports this clone. J is TRBJ2-7 and V is TRBV9; no definite D call. Per the germline V gene, CDR1 is SGDLS and CDR2 is YYNGEE. CDR3 size: 14 residues. Deletions cut 4 bases from V and 0 bases from J, with 11 bases between. CDR3 sequence: CASSFRQASYEQYF. In DNA form, the CDR3 reads TGTGCCAGCAGCTTTAGACAAGCCTCCTACGAGCAGTACTTC. Full variable domain (rest looked up from reference TRBV9 and TRBJ2-7): DSGVTQTPKHLITATGQRVTLRCSPRSGDLSVYWYQQSLDQGLQFLIQYYNGEERAKGNILERFSAQQFPDLHSELNLSSLELGDSALYFCASSFRQASYEQYFGPGTRLTVT.

The chain recombines TRBV28 with TRBJ1-2; 9 bases map to TRBD1. J gave up 3 bases and V 5 bases, and 13 bases lay outside the gene matches. Germline V gene sequence: CDR1 MDHEN, CDR2 SYDVKM. The length of the CDR3 is 17 residues. The CDR3 protein is CASSTNRGHDGYYGYTF. The CDR3 nucleotides read TGTGCCAGCAGTACCAACAGGGGGCATGATGGGTACTATGGCTACACCTTC.

The CDR3 sequence: CATSDLDRREEDTQYF. CDR3 coding DNA: TGTGCCACCAGTGATTTAGACCGGAGGGAAGAAGATACGCAGTATTTT. The J gene is TRBJ2-3, the V gene TRBV24-1; D perhaps matches TRBD2 (6 bases). This CDR3 has 16 residues. Germline CDR1 is KGHDR and CDR2 is SFDVKD. V gave up 1 base and J gave up 5 bases, with 15 bases separating them.

V usage is TRBV11-1 and J usage is TRBJ2-7; 8 nucleotides match TRBD1. V shed 5 bases and J 0 bases; nucleotides not matched to a gene: 3. Germline CDR1 SGHAT, CDR2 FQDESV (reference sequence). CDR3 length: 14 residues. CDR3 bases: TGTGCCAGCAGCCGGACAGGGAGCTCCTACGAGCAGTACTTC. Protein: CASSRTGSSYEQYF.

The chain is built from TRBV7-6 and TRBJ2-3, with 14 bases fitting TRBD2. The CDR3 is 17 amino acids. The V gene's germline CDR1 is SGHVS and CDR2 FNYEAQ. With 0 bases clipped from V and 4 bases from J, the junction kept 3 bases outside the gene matches. This CDR3 reads CASSLAGTSGSADTQYF. The CDR3 DNA sequence: TGTGCCAGCAGCTTAGCCGGGACTAGCGGGAGTGCAGATACGCAGTATTTT.

The chain links TRBV5-4 to TRBJ2-7, with 7 bases identical to TRBD2. CDR1 is SGHNT and CDR2 is YYREEE in the germline V gene (reference sequence). The CDR3 is made up of 15 amino acids. The ends lost 0 bases at V and 0 bases at J; junction bases unmatched: 3. DNA for the CDR3: TGTGCCAGCAGCTTGGAAGGCGGGGGCTCCTACGAGCAGTACTTC. Translating gives CASSLEGGGSYEQYF.

The chain employs TRBV27 and TRBJ1-3, with D unclear. Per the germline V gene, CDR1 is MNHEY and CDR2 is SMNVEV (reference sequence). CDR3 length: 13 residues. Deletions cut 2 bases from V and 2 bases from J, with 4 bases between. CDR3 in amino acids: CASSLVAGNTIYF. DNA of the CDR3: TGTGCCAGCAGTTTAGTAGCTGGAAACACCATATATTTT.